Presented here are 17 T cell receptor beta chains from one specimen sequenced in a study of CD8+ T cells in alopecia areata. RNA was extracted and reverse transcribed into cDNA as the sequencing template. Profiling relied on immunoSEQ multiplex PCR, and the TCRdb table lists in-frame clones only, not all of them. The sample carries about 23,000 clones, roughly 52% recorded once. What was sequenced was NKG2D-high CD8+ T cells sorted from blood. These receptors were collected from a human donor with alopecia areata.

The V gene is TRBV2, the J gene TRBJ1-1; D is uncertain. Germline V lookup: CDR1 SNHLY, CDR2 FYNNEI. The CDR3 covers 11 residues. V was shortened by 4 bases and J by 8 bases, with 8 bases between the two germline ends. CDR3 nucleotide sequence: TGTGCCAGCAGTGGGGGTAGAGAAGCTTTCTTT. Its protein is CASSGGREAFF. Filled out from reference TRBV2 and TRBJ1-1, the complete variable domain reads EPEVTQTPSHQVTQMGQEVILRCVPISNHLYFYWYRQILGQKVEFLVSFYNNEISEKSEIFDDQFSVERPDGSNFTLKIRSTKLEDSAMYFCASSGGREAFFGQGTRLTVV.

This rearrangement joins TRBV5-1 to TRBJ1-1; possible D gene TRBD1, 5 bases. This CDR3 has 15 amino acids. Germline CDR1 SGHRS, CDR2 YFSETQ. The ends were cut back, 0 bases at V and 8 bases at J, with 17 bases in the middle. CDR3 loop: CASSLVAGPGREAFF. In DNA, the CDR3 is TGCGCCAGCAGCTTGGTAGCAGGGCCGGGTCGGGAAGCTTTCTTT.

This sequence joins TRBV11-2 and TRBJ2-3; D not resolved. CDR1 is SGHAT and CDR2 is FQNNGV in the germline V gene. This CDR3 is built from 14 residues. Trimming removed 3 bases from V and 4 bases from J, with 11 bases in between. The CDR3 is CASSFRPGSDTQYF. CDR3 nucleotides: TGTGCCAGCAGCTTTCGGCCAGGTTCAGATACGCAGTATTTT.

The V gene is TRBV28, the J gene TRBJ2-1, with D unresolved. V lost 2 bases to trimming and J lost 0 bases, with 14 bases between them. Germline-derived CDR1 and CDR2 are MDHEN and SYDVKM. The CDR3 consists of 17 residues. The chain's CDR3 is CASSLILRLPSYNEQFF. The DNA for the CDR3 is TGTGCCAGCAGTTTAATCTTGCGGTTGCCCTCCTACAATGAGCAGTTCTTC.

The chain couples TRBV7-9 to TRBJ2-3; no definite D call. This CDR3 region has 14 residues. From germline, CDR1 is SEHNR and CDR2 FQNEAQ (reference sequence). V shed 2 bases and J shed 5 bases, with 11 bases lying between them. This chain's CDR3 is CASSLSLTEDTQYF. CDR3 DNA: TGTGCCAGCAGCTTAAGCCTAACCGAAGATACGCAGTATTTT.

The V gene is TRBV7-8, the J gene TRBJ1-5, with D unresolved. Germline V gene data show CDR1 as SGHVS and CDR2 as FQNEAQ. The germline V and J ends were trimmed by 5 bases and 7 bases, with 12 bases remaining between them. The CDR3 is 13 amino acids. The CDR3 loop reads CASSRGYDQPQHF. The CDR3 coding sequence is TGTGCCAGCAGCCGAGGGTACGACCAGCCCCAGCATTTT. The full variable domain, completed using reference TRBV7-8 and TRBJ1-5, is GAGVSQSPRYKVAKRGQDVALRCDPISGHVSLFWYQQALGQGPEFLTYFQNEAQLDKSGLPSDRFFAERPEGSVSTLKIQRTQQEDSAVYLCASSRGYDQPQHFGDGTRLSIL.

CDR3 protein: CASSLLLAGAGQETQYF. CDR3 DNA sequence: TGCGCCAGCAGTCTTCTTCTAGCGGGAGCGGGGCAAGAGACCCAGTACTTC. The chain couples TRBV5-1 to TRBJ2-5; 10 nucleotides line up with TRBD2. The CDR3 is 17 residues long. Germline loops: CDR1 SGHRS, CDR2 YFSETQ. Trimming removed 5 bases from V and 2 bases from J; junction bases left unmatched: 12.

This clone was seen a handful of times. The junction and the germline gene differ at one end; a read error may be behind it. This chain uses TRBV28 with TRBJ1-1; D unresolved. Germline assignment: CDR1 MDHEN and CDR2 SYDVKM. The CDR3 sequence is 12 residues long. CDR3 in amino acids: CASNLGPTEAFF. Written as DNA, the CDR3 is TGTGCCAGCAATTTAGGGCCCACTGAAGCTTTCTTT.

This chain uses TRBV9 with TRBJ2-7; D gene ambiguous. Germline V gene data show CDR1 as SGDLS and CDR2 as YYNGEE. The length of the CDR3 is 13 residues. Trimming shortened V by 2 bases and J by 3 bases, and 9 bases separated the two germline ends. The CDR3 DNA reads TGTGCCAGCAGCGTGGCTGGGGACTACGAGCAGTACTTC. It encodes CASSVAGDYEQYF. The variable domain in full, completed from reference TRBV9 and TRBJ2-7, reads DSGVTQTPKHLITATGQRVTLRCSPRSGDLSVYWYQQSLDQGLQFLIQYYNGEERAKGNILERFSAQQFPDLHSELNLSSLELGDSALYFCASSVAGDYEQYFGPGTRLTVT.

The sample holds a few counts of this clone. The CDR3 protein is CASSPPRGPNEQFF. DNA for the CDR3: TGTGCCAGCAGCCCCCCGAGGGGCCCTAATGAGCAGTTCTTC. This chain links TRBV7-9 with TRBJ2-1; D assignment may be TRBD1 or TRBD2 (5 bases each). Germline V gives CDR1 SEHNR, CDR2 FQNEAQ (reference sequence). Trimming took off 5 bases at V and 7 bases at J, with 15 bases between the two ends. This CDR3 is 14 amino acids long.

This clone has more than one count but fewer than ten. J is TRBJ1-2 and V is TRBV2; TRBD1 might be the D (6 bases). V lost 2 bases to trimming and J lost 5 bases, with 12 bases between them. The CDR3 runs to 14 residues. Germline CDR1 and CDR2: SNHLY and FYNNEI. CDR3: CASSESQGHYGYTF. In DNA, the CDR3 is TGTGCCAGCAGTGAATCGCAGGGACATTATGGCTACACCTTC.

V gene TRBV28 combines with J gene TRBJ2-3; TRBD2 matches at 7 bases. Germline values: CDR1 MDHEN, CDR2 SYDVKM. This CDR3 has 16 residues. V shed 7 bases, J shed 2 bases, and the junction held 12 bases outside the gene matches. The CDR3 nucleotides are TGTGCCAGCACCGTTGGGAGGGCCTATAACACAGATACGCAGTATTTT. As protein: CASTVGRAYNTDTQYF. The complete variable domain, with remaining parts taken from reference TRBV28 and TRBJ2-3, reads DVKVTQSSRYLVKRTGEKVFLECVQDMDHENMFWYRQDPGLGLRLIYFSYDVKMKEKGDIPEGYSVSREKKERFSLILESASTNQTSMYLCASTVGRAYNTDTQYFGPGTRLTVL.

This clone appeared a few times. The chain is built from TRBV27 and TRBJ2-2; D is unclear. The CDR3 sequence is 12 residues long. Trimming shortened V by 2 bases and J by 8 bases, and 6 bases separated the two germline ends. Germline V gives CDR1 MNHEY, CDR2 SMNVEV (reference sequence). CDR3 DNA sequence: TGTGCCAGCAGTTTAAGTTTTGGGGAGCTGTTTTTT. Translating it yields CASSLSFGELFF.

This clone has more than one count but fewer than ten. CDR3 in amino acids: CAISEGNTEAFF. In nucleotides, the CDR3 is TGTGCCATCAGTGAGGGGAACACTGAAGCTTTCTTT. The chain recombines TRBV10-3 with TRBJ1-1, with D hard to call. Trimming pared 2 bases from V and 1 base from J, leaving 2 bases between. The CDR3 is 12 amino acids. Germline V lookup: CDR1 ENHRY, CDR2 SYGVKD.

The chain links TRBV6-5 to TRBJ2-1; TRBD2 aligns across 10 bases. CDR1 is MNHEY, CDR2 SVGAGI, per germline. The CDR3 is 15 residues long. The V gene end was trimmed by 2 bases and the J gene end by 7 bases; junction bases not matched to a gene: 5. This CDR3 reads CASSYELAGRNEQFF. In nucleotides, the CDR3 is TGTGCCAGCAGTTACGAACTAGCGGGACGAAATGAGCAGTTCTTC.

The chain employs TRBV27 and TRBJ2-1, with 7 nucleotides matching TRBD1. This CDR3 spans 17 amino acids. Losses at the gene ends were 3 bases for V and 4 bases for J; bases not matched to a gene: 12. The V gene's germline CDR1 is MNHEY and CDR2 SMNVEV (reference sequence). DNA for the CDR3: TGTGCCAGCAGTTTTCGGGCCGACAGGGTGTCTTACAATGAGCAGTTCTTC. It encodes CASSFRADRVSYNEQFF.

In its sample, this clone was seen many times. The V gene is TRBV5-1, the J gene TRBJ2-3, with D tentatively TRBD2 (6 bases). CDR1 is SGHRS, CDR2 YFSETQ, per germline. V was clipped by 4 bases and J by 6 bases, with 18 bases between them. The CDR3 is 15 residues long. CDR3 sequence: CASSVTDGGWDTQYF. In DNA form, the CDR3 reads TGCGCCAGCAGCGTAACGGACGGAGGGTGGGATACGCAGTATTTT.